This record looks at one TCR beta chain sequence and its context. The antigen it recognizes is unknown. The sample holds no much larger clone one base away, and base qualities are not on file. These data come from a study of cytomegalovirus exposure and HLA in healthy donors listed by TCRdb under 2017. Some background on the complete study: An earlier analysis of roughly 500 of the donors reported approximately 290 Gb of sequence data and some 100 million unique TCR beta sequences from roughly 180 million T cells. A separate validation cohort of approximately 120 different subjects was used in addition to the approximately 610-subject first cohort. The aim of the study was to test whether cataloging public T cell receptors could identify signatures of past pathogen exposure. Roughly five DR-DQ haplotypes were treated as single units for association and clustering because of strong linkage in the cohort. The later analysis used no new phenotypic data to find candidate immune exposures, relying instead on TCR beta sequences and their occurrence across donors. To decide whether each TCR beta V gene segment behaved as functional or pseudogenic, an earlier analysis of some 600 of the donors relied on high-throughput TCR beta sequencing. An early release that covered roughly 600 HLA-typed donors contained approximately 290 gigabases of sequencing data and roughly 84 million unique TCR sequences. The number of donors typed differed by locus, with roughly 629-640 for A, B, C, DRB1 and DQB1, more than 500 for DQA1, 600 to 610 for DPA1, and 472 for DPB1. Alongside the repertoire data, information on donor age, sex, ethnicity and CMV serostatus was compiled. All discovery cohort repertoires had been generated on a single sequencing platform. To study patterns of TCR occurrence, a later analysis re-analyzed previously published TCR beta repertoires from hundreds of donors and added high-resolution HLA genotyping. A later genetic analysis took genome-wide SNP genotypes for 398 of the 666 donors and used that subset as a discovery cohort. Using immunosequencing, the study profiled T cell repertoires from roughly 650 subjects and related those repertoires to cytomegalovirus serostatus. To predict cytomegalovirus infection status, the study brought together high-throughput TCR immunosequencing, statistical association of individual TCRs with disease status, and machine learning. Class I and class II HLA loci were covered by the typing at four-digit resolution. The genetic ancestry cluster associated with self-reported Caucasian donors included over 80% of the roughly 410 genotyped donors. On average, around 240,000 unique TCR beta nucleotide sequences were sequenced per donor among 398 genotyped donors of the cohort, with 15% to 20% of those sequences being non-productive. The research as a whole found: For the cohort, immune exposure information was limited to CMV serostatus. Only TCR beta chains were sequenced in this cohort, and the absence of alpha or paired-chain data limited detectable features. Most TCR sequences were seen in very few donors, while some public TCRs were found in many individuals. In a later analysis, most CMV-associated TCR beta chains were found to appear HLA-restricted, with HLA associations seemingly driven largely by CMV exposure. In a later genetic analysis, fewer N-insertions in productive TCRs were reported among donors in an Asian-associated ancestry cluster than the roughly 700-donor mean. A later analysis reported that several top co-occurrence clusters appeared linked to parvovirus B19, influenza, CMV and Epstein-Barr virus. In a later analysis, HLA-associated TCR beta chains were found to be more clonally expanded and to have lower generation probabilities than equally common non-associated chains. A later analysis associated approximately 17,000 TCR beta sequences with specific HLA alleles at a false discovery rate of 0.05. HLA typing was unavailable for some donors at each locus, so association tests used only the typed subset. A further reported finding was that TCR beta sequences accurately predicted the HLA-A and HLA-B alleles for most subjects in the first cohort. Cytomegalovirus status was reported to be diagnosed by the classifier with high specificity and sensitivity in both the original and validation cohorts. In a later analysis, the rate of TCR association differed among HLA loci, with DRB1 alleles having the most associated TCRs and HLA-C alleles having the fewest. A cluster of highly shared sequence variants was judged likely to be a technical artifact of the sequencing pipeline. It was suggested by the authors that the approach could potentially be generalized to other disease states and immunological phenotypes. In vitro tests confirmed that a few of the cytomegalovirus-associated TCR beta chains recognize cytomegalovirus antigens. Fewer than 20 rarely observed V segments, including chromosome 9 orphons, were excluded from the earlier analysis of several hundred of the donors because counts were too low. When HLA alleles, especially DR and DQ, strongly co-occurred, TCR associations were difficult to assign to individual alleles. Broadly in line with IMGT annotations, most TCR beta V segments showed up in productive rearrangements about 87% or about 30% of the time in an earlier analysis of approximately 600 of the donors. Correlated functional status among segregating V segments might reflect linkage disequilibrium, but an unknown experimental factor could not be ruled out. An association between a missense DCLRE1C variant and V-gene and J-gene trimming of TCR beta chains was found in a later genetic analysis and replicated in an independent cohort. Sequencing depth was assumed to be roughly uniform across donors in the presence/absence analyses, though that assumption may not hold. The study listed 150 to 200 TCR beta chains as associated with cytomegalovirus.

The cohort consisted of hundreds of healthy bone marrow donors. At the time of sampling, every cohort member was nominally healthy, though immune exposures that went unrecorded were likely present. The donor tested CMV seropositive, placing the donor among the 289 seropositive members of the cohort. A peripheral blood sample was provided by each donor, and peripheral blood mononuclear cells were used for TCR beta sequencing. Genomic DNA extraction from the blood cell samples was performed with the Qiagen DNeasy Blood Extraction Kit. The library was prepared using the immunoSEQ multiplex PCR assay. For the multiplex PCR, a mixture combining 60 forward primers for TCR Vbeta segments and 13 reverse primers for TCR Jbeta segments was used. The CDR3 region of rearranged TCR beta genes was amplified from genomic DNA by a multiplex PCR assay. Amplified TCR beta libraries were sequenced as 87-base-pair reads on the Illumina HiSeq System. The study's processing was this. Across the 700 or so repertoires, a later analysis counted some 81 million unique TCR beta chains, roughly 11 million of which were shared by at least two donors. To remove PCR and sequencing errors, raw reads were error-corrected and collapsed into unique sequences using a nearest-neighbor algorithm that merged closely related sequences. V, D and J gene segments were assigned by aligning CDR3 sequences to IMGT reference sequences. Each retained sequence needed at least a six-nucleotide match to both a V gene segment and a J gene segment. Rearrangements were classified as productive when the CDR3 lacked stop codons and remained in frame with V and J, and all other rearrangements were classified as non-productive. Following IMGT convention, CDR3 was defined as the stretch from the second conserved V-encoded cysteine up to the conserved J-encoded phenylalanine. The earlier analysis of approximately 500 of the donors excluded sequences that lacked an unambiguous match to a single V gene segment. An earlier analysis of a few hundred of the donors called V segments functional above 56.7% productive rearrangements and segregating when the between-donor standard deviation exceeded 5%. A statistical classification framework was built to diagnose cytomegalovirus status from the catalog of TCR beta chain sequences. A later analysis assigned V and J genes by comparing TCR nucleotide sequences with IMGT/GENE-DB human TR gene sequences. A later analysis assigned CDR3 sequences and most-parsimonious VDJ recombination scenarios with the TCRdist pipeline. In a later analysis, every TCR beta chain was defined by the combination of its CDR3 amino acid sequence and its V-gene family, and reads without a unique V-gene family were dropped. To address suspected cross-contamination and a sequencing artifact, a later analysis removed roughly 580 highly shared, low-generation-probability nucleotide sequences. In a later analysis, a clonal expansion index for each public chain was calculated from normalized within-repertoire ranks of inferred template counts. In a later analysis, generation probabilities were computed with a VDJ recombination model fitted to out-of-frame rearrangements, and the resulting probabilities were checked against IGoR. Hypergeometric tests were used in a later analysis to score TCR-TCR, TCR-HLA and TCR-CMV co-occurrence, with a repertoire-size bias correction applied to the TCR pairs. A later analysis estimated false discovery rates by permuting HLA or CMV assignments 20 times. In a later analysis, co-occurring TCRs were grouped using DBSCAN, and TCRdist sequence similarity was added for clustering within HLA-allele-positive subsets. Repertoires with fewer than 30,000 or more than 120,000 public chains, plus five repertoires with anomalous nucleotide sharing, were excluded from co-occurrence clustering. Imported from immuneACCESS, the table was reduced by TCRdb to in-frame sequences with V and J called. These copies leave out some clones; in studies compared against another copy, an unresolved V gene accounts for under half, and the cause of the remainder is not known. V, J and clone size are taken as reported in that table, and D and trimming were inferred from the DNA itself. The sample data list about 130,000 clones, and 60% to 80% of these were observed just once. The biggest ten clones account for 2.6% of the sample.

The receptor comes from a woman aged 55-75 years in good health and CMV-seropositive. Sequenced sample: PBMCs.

The encoded CDR3 is CASRSRSRNQPQHF. In nucleotides, the sequence is TGTGCCAGCAGGTCCCGGAGTCGCAATCAGCCCCAGCATTTT. The rearranged chain carries TRBV28 and TRBJ1-5; there is no confident call for the D gene. V is cut by 6 bases and J by 2 bases, and the space between the germline ends is 11 bases. The CDR3 sequence holds 14 residues, the cysteine and phenylalanine included. Kept here is only the CDR3 DNA, which spans 42 bases and is read in frame from base 1. CDR1 MDHEN and CDR2 SYDVKM were looked up in the germline V gene. Here the CDR3 is joined to the reference TRBV28 and TRBJ1-5 genes, and the full variable domain is: DVKVTQSSRYLVKRTGEKVFLECVQDMDHENMFWYRQDPGLGLRLIYFSYDVKMKEKGDIPEGYSVSREKKERFSLILESASTNQTSMYLCASRSRSRNQPQHFGDGTRLSIL.